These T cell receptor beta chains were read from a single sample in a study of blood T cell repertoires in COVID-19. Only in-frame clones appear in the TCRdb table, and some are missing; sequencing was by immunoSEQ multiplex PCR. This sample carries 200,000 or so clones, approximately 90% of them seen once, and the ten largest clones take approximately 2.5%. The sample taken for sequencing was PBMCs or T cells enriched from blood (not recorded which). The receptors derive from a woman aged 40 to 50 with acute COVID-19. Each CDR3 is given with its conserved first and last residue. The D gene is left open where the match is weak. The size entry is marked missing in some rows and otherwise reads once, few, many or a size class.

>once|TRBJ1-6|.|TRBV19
CASTPGVTGRWGSPLHF
TGTGCCAGTACCCCGGGGGTTACGGGCCGATGGGGTTCACCCCTCCACTTT
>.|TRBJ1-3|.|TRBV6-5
CASSYFPQTSGNTIYF
TGTGCCAGCAGTTACTTCCCACAGACCTCTGGAAACACCATATATTTT
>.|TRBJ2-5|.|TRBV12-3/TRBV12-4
CASSLSGQETQYF
TGTGCCAGCAGTTTATCAGGACAAGAGACCCAGTACTTC
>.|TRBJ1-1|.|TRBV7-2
CASSPVNTEAFF
TGTGCCAGCAGCCCCGTAAACACTGAAGCTTTCTTT
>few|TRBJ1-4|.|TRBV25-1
CASSARTGALEKLFF
TGTGCCAGCAGTGCTCGGACGGGAGCCCTTGAAAAACTGTTTTTT
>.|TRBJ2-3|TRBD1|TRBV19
CASRSGQGGDTQYF
TGTGCCAGTAGATCAGGACAGGGGGGAGATACGCAGTATTTT
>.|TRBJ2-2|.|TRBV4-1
CASSPFASGASTGELFF
TGCGCCAGCAGCCCCTTCGCGAGCGGAGCCTCCACCGGGGAGCTGTTTTTT
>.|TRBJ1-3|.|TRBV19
CASSTTGISGNTIYF
TGTGCCAGTAGTACCACAGGTATCTCTGGAAACACCATATATTTT
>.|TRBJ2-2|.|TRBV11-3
CASSPRRASNNGELFF
TGTGCCAGCAGCCCCCGGAGGGCCTCTAACAACGGGGAGCTGTTTTTT
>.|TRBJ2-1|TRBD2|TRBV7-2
CASSFPRGGRSNEQFF
TGTGCCAGCAGCTTTCCACGGGGGGGCCGTAGCAATGAGCAGTTCTTC
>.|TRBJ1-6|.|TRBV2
CASRDKAAGNHSPLHF
TGTGCCAGCAGGGATAAGGCAGCAGGGAATCATTCACCCCTCCACTTT
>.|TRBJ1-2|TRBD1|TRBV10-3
CAISEGTGVNYGYTF
TGTGCCATCAGTGAGGGGACAGGGGTTAACTATGGCTACACCTTC
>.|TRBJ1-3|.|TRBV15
CATSRAGLSSGNTIYF
TGTGCCACCAGCAGGGCCGGACTGAGCTCTGGAAACACCATATATTTT
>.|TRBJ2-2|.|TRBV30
CAWSPGLKNTGELFF
TGTGCCTGGAGCCCGGGACTCAAGAACACCGGGGAGCTGTTTTTT
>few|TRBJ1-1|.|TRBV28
CASSTPRGTEAFF
TGTGCCAGCAGTACCCCCCGGGGTACTGAAGCTTTCTTT
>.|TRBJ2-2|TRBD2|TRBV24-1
CATRNARGGGELFF
TGTGCCACCAGGAACGCCCGCGGGGGTGGGGAGCTGTTTTTT
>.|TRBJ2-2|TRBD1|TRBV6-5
CASTWTGTGGELFF
TGTGCCAGCACCTGGACAGGGACCGGCGGGGAGCTGTTTTTT
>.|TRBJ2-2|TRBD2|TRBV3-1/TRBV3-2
CATGTTSIGELFF
TGTGCCACCGGGACTACCAGCATCGGGGAGCTGTTTTTT
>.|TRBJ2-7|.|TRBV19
CASSIAQSYEQYF
TGTGCCAGTAGTATAGCCCAATCCTACGAGCAGTACTTC
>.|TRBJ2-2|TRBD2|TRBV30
CAWRGLAGGAGELFF
TGTGCCTGGAGAGGACTAGCGGGGGGGGCCGGGGAGCTGTTTTTT
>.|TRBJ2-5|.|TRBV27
CASSSQQGIQYF
TGTGCCAGCAGTTCGCAACAGGGAATCCAGTACTTC
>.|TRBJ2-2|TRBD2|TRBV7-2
CASSTGLAGAGELFF
TGTGCCAGCAGCACCGGACTAGCGGGGGCCGGGGAGCTGTTTTTT
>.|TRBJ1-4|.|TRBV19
CASSISGADEKLFF
TGTGCCAGTAGTATCAGCGGGGCCGATGAAAAACTGTTTTTT
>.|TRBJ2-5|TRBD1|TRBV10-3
CAISESDREEETQYF
TGTGCCATCAGTGAGTCGGACAGGGAAGAAGAGACCCAGTACTTC
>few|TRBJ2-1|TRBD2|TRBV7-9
CASSNRPGLADNEQFF
TGTGCCAGCAGCAACCGACCGGGACTAGCGGACAATGAGCAGTTCTTC
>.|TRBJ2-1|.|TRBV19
CASSTEGVWNEQFF
TGTGCCAGTAGCACCGAGGGGGTCTGGAATGAGCAGTTCTTC
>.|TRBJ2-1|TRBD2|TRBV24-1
CATSDLSSGSRGNEQFF
TGTGCCACCAGTGATTTGTCTAGCGGGAGTAGAGGCAATGAGCAGTTCTTC
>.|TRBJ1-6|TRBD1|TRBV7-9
CASSNLGRGYSPLHF
TGTGCCAGCAGCAACCTGGGCAGGGGGTACTCACCCCTCCACTTT
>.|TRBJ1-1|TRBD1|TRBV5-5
CAGGGTDDTEAFF
TGTGCCGGAGGCGGGACAGACGACACTGAAGCTTTCTTT
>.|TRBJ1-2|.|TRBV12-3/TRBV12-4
CASSLGRGYTF
TGTGCCAGCAGTTTGGGCAGGGGCTACACCTTC
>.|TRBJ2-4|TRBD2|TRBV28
CASSSFTSVKNIQYF
TGTGCCAGCAGCTCTTTCACTAGCGTCAAAAACATTCAGTACTTC
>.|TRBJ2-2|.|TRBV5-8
CASSLRRSRPGELFF
TGTGCCAGCAGCTTGAGGCGGTCGAGACCCGGGGAGCTGTTTTTT
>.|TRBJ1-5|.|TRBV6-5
CASRNTGPDQPQHF
TGTGCCAGCAGAAATACAGGGCCGGATCAGCCCCAGCATTTT
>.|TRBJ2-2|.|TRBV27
CASSFGGVTGELFF
TGTGCCAGCAGTTTTGGAGGGGTCACCGGGGAGCTGTTTTTT
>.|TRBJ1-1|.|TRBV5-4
CASSLGGLDPRTPEAFF
TGTGCCAGCAGCTTAGGTGGACTAGACCCTCGAACGCCCGAAGCTTTCTTT